This T cell receptor (beta chain) originates from a study of blood T cell repertoires in COVID-19. For the study at large: Nucleic acid was either cDNA or gDNA, and it came from T cells, B-cell-depleted T cells, or PBMCs.

The length of the CDR3 is 13 residues. Germline values: CDR1 LGHDT, CDR2 YNNKEL (reference sequence). V was clipped by 4 bases and J by 12 bases, with 16 bases between them. The data were produced by immunoSEQ multiplex PCR, yet TCRdb's version contains in-frame clones alone and is incomplete. The sample has under 60,000 clones, 90% to 95% seen once; the top ten hold 3.9%. The sequence derives from a man between 50 and 59 years old with acute or convalescent COVID-19. The V call is TRBV3-1 (or the pseudogene TRBV3-2), the J call TRBJ2-1; D is ambiguous. Material for sequencing was peripheral blood. Here the CDR3 DNA reads TGTGCCAGCAGCCCTGGATTATTGGGCCGGCAGTTCTTC. The encoded protein is CASSPGLLGRQFF.